The 24 T cell receptor beta chains reported below all come from one sample, sequenced in a study of monozygotic twins with inflammatory bowel disease. TCRdb reprocessed the 5' RACE reads and keeps a single row for each CDR3 protein, giving no DNA. Its clone listing holds over 200,000 distinct CDR3 sequences. Material: blood. All receptors derive from a human donor with ulcerative colitis or Crohn's disease, or a healthy co-twin of an affected twin (not recorded which).

The chain links TRBV20-1 to TRBJ2-7; TCRdb lists TRBD2, though no DNA is available to test this call. The CDR3 is 13 amino acids. CDR1 and CDR2 from the germline V gene are DFQATT and SNEGSKA (reference sequence). This CDR3 reads CSARDTRGDEQYF.

The V call is TRBV20-1, the J call TRBJ2-1; checking the TCRdb D call of TRBD1 is not possible without DNA. This CDR3 spans 11 amino acids. Germline CDR1 DFQATT, CDR2 SNEGSKA (reference sequence). CDR3 sequence reads: CSAKPQMADVF.

The rearrangement uses TRBV5-1 and TRBJ1-1; as DNA is missing, the TRBD1 call by TCRdb cannot be tested. Looked up from germline, CDR1 is SGHRS and CDR2 is YFSETQ. The CDR3 is 14 residues long. CDR3 loop: CASRGVRLDTEAFF.

The chain recombines TRBV3-1 with TRBJ2-3. The CDR3 sequence is 13 residues long. In germline, CDR1 is LGHDT, CDR2 YNNKEL (reference sequence). The chain's CDR3 is CASSPSLGDTQYF.

The V call is TRBV29-1, the J call TRBJ1-2. This CDR3 spans 12 amino acids. CDR1 is SQVTM, CDR2 ANQGSEA, per germline. The CDR3 loop reads CSVESENYGYTF. Using reference TRBV29-1 and TRBJ1-2 for the parts outside the CDR3, the full variable domain is SAVISQKPSRDICQRGTSLTIQCQVDSQVTMMFWYRQQPGQSLTLIATANQGSEATYESGFVIDKFPISRPNLTFSTLTVSNMSPEDSSIYLCSVESENYGYTFGSGTRLTVV.

The gene calls are TRBV7-6 and TRBJ2-3. The CDR3 contains 15 residues. The germline CDR1 and CDR2 sequences are SGHVS and FNYEAQ. CDR3 amino acids: CASSFHLEGTDTQYF. Full variable domain (missing parts from reference TRBV7-6 and TRBJ2-3): GAGVSQSPRYKVTKRGQDVALRCDPISGHVSLYWYRQALGQGPEFLTYFNYEAQQDKSGLPNDRFSAERPEGSISTLTIQRTEQRDSAMYRCASSFHLEGTDTQYFGPGTRLTVL.

This chain joins TRBV20-1 and TRBJ1-3; lacking DNA, the TRBD1 call made by TCRdb goes unchecked. CDR1 is DFQATT and CDR2 is SNEGSKA in the germline V gene (reference sequence). The CDR3 consists of 16 residues. The CDR3 here is CSASLIPGEKGNTIYF.

The V gene is TRBV12-3 or TRBV12-4, the J gene TRBJ2-2; TCRdb returns TRBD1, unconfirmable since there is no DNA. The length of the CDR3 is 14 residues. Here the CDR3 reads CASGDSPNTGELFF.

The chain uses TRBV7-9 and TRBJ2-3; absent DNA, TCRdb's TRBD1 call cannot be checked. Germline loops: CDR1 SEHNR, CDR2 FQNEAQ (reference sequence). The CDR3 has 16 amino acids. The CDR3 sequence: CASTAPLAGGKDTQYF.

This sequence joins TRBV6-5 and TRBJ1-6; TCRdb gives TRBD1 as the D gene, but with no DNA this cannot be confirmed. The CDR3 loop spans 13 amino acids. Germline V lookup: CDR1 MNHEY, CDR2 SVGAGI. The CDR3 loop is CASRHRENSPLHF.

The V call is TRBV7-2, the J call TRBJ2-5. CDR1 and CDR2 from the germline V gene are SGHTA and FQGNSA. The length of the CDR3 is 14 residues. The CDR3 sequence: CASSFQTNQETQYF.

V gene TRBV12-3 or TRBV12-4 combines with J gene TRBJ1-5. This CDR3 contains 14 residues. The CDR3 spells CASSLMGPLQPQHF.

The chain is built from TRBV7-2 and TRBJ2-3. Germline V CDR1 and CDR2: SGHTA, FQGNSA. This CDR3 is built from 13 residues. CDR3 sequence: CASSLRITDTQYF.

The chain links TRBV6-5 to TRBJ1-3. Per the germline V gene, CDR1 is MNHEY and CDR2 is SVGAGI. The CDR3 runs 13 residues. CDR3 residues: CASSLLHGNTIYF.

The rearrangement links TRBV10-3 to TRBJ2-7; checking the TCRdb D call of TRBD1 is not possible without DNA. The CDR3 is 12 residues long. CDR1 and CDR2 (germline): ENHRY, SYGVKD. The CDR3 loop reads CAIAGQFYEQYF.

This chain joins TRBV14 and TRBJ2-7. Germline V lookup: CDR1 SGHDN, CDR2 FVKESK. The CDR3 has 15 residues. The CDR3 region is CASSQTMVQFYEQYF.

J is TRBJ2-5 and V is TRBV7-6; checking the TCRdb D call of TRBD1 is not possible without DNA. This CDR3 spans 13 amino acids. Per germline, CDR1 SGHVS and CDR2 FNYEAQ. The CDR3: CASSPWDRETQYF.

This sequence joins TRBV12-3 or TRBV12-4 and TRBJ1-2; TCRdb's assignment of TRBD1 cannot be checked, as there is no DNA. The CDR3 length is 15 residues. CDR3: CASSLAGGRLYGYTF.

V usage is TRBV5-1 and J usage is TRBJ2-7. This CDR3 has 15 amino acids. Germline CDR1 and CDR2: SGHRS and YFSETQ. The chain's CDR3 is CASSLAQEVLYEQYF.

The rearrangement uses TRBV12-3 or TRBV12-4 and TRBJ2-7; the TRBD1 assignment by TCRdb is unverifiable without DNA. The CDR3 runs 11 residues. The CDR3 reads CASSSGTGKYF.

This chain joins TRBV11-3 and TRBJ2-3. Looked up from germline, CDR1 is SGHNT and CDR2 is YENEEA. This CDR3 is 15 amino acids long. The CDR3 spells CASSLDRFSTDTQYF.

The chain's CDR3 is CASRKQGATYEQYF. The gene calls are TRBV19 and TRBJ2-7; TCRdb indicates TRBD1, and absent DNA this call remains unverified. Germline values: CDR1 LNHDA, CDR2 SQIVND (reference sequence). The CDR3 sequence is 14 residues long.

This chain uses TRBV11-3 with TRBJ2-1; TCRdb gives TRBD2 as the D gene, but with no DNA this cannot be confirmed. CDR3 length: 17 residues. Germline V CDR1 and CDR2: SGHNT, YENEEA. The CDR3 spells CASSPWSGGSSYNEQFF.

The chain combines TRBV15 with TRBJ2-2; TCRdb's D call, TRBD2, is unchecked because there is no DNA. Germline V gene lookup returns CDR1 LNHNV and CDR2 YYDKDF (reference sequence). This CDR3 is 15 amino acids long. CDR3: CATSAAGGFTGELFF.